This T cell receptor (beta chain) was recorded in a study of T cell responses to AZD1222 COVID-19 vaccine. This CDR3 region has 16 residues. V dropped 2 bases and J dropped 2 bases, with 14 bases sitting between them. CDR1 is SGHAT and CDR2 is FQNNGV in the germline V gene. Here immunoSEQ multiplex PCR was the method, and the copy in TCRdb shows in-frame clones only, minus some. The sample has about 110,000 clones; 88% are singletons. Study observations and caveats: Spike-spanning, vaccine-associated CD4 TCRs were dominant at 160-218 and 743-854. The breadth and depth of Spike-specific TCRs increased once two AZD1222 doses had been given.

In its sample, this clone was seen once. Its antigen is as yet unknown. This material consisted of peripheral blood, taken on day 0 of AZD1222 vaccination. The rearrangement uses TRBV11-2 and TRBJ2-3; D is ambiguous. This TCR was recovered from an adult in good health. The CDR3 sequence: CASSLRVTGPTDTQYF. Written as DNA, the CDR3 is TGTGCCAGCAGCTTACGGGTCACTGGGCCCACAGATACGCAGTATTTT.